The 24 T cell receptor beta chains given below trace back to one sample, sequenced in a study of identifying expanded T cells in peripheral blood (dated by TCRdb to between 2019 and 2020). Receptor amplification or capture employed the immunoSEQ multiplex PCR assay. TCRdb mirrors the immuneACCESS table, restricted to in-frame sequences. Some clones are absent from its copies; in checked studies, under half trace to an unresolved V gene, and the reason for the others is unknown. This sample lists about 100,000 clones; over 70% were detected once. The ten largest clones represent 5% to 6.5% of the sample. The specimen sequenced was blood. These receptors were taken from a person between 18 and 69 years old in good health.

The CDR3 reads CAIRLNTEAFF. DNA of the CDR3: TGTGCCATCAGATTAAACACTGAAGCTTTCTTT. This sequence joins TRBV10-3 and TRBJ1-1; D remains unclear. Trimming stripped 6 bases from V and 2 bases from J, with 4 bases between. Germline lookup yields CDR1 ENHRY and CDR2 SYGVKD. The CDR3 has 11 amino acids.

The chain is built from TRBV30 and TRBJ2-1; D remains unclear. Germline values: CDR1 GTSNPN, CDR2 SVGIG (reference sequence). The V and J ends lost 5 bases and 8 bases respectively, with 19 bases between them. The CDR3 runs to 14 residues. CDR3 loop: CAWGGLGFVHEQFF. As DNA, the CDR3 is TGTGCCTGGGGTGGGTTAGGGTTTGTCCATGAGCAGTTCTTC.

The gene calls are TRBV9 and TRBJ2-1; the match to TRBD1 covers 7 bases. Germline V CDR1 and CDR2: SGDLS, YYNGEE. This CDR3 has 13 residues. V shed 4 bases, J shed 9 bases, and the junction held 7 bases outside the gene matches. The CDR3 reads CASSQGELGEQFF. In nucleotides, the CDR3 is TGTGCCAGCAGCCAGGGGGAGCTCGGTGAGCAGTTCTTC.

The chain links TRBV27 to TRBJ1-5; perhaps TRBD1 as D (6 bases). The CDR3 runs 12 residues. CDR1 is MNHEY and CDR2 is SMNVEV in the germline V gene (reference sequence). The V end was cut by 5 bases, the J end by 12 bases, with 14 bases between. Written as DNA, the CDR3 is TGTGCCAGCAGTAAGGGACACGGGCTCCAGCATTTT. This encodes CASSKGHGLQHF.

V is TRBV7-9 and J is TRBJ2-1; D might be TRBD1 (5 bases). CDR1 SEHNR and CDR2 FQNEAQ come from the germline V gene (reference sequence). V was clipped by 5 bases and J by 4 bases, with 15 bases between them. The CDR3 extends over 15 amino acids. The CDR3 loop reads CASSATGDNYNEQFF. CDR3 bases: TGTGCCAGCAGCGCAACAGGAGATAATTACAATGAGCAGTTCTTC.

V gene TRBV19 combines with J gene TRBJ2-7, with D perhaps matching TRBD1 or TRBD2 (5 bases each). Germline values: CDR1 LNHDA, CDR2 SQIVND (reference sequence). This CDR3 has 13 amino acids. V lost 5 bases and J 6 bases, leaving 14 bases between the germline ends. The CDR3 loop reads CASSPGARFEQYF. The DNA for the CDR3 is TGTGCCAGTAGTCCCGGGGCCCGATTCGAGCAGTACTTC.

The rearrangement uses TRBV7-2 and TRBJ2-2; D gene uncertain. Germline-derived CDR1 and CDR2 are SGHTA and FQGNSA. CDR3 size: 14 residues. V was cut by 3 bases and J by 1 base, with 6 bases left in between. CDR3 bases: TGTGCCAGCAGCTTGGGTAGGAACACCGGGGAGCTGTTTTTT. It codes for CASSLGRNTGELFF.

The chain employs TRBV4-1 and TRBJ2-4; 12 nucleotides agree with TRBD2. With 1 base clipped from V and 1 base from J, the junction kept 8 bases outside the gene matches. Germline V gene data show CDR1 as MGHRA and CDR2 as YSYEKL. CDR3 length: 19 amino acids. CDR3 protein: CASSQGASGGAVAKNIQYF. DNA for the CDR3: TGCGCCAGCAGCCAAGGGGCTAGCGGGGGGGCGGTTGCCAAAAACATTCAGTACTTC.

The chain employs TRBV6-5 and TRBJ2-7; 7 bases map to TRBD1. With V trimmed by 6 bases and J by 3 bases, 2 bases remained unmatched. CDR1 and CDR2 from the germline V gene are MNHEY and SVGAGI. This CDR3 is 12 amino acids long. Here the CDR3 reads CASSWDSYEQYF. The DNA for the CDR3 is TGTGCCAGCAGCTGGGACAGCTACGAGCAGTACTTC.

This clone has just one count. The rearrangement joins TRBV19 to TRBJ2-7; a possible D gene is TRBD2 (5 bases). CDR1 is LNHDA, CDR2 SQIVND, per germline (reference sequence). CDR3 length equals 14 residues. V was shortened by 5 bases and J by 0 bases, with 11 bases between the two germline ends. CDR3 nucleotide sequence: TGTGCCAGTAGTCTTACAACTAGCTCCTACGAGCAGTACTTC. Its translation is CASSLTTSSYEQYF.

The rearrangement links TRBV6-1 to TRBJ1-1, with unresolved D. This CDR3 has 14 residues. The V end lost 5 bases, the J end lost 2 bases, and 12 bases lay between the germline ends. Germline V gene data show CDR1 as MNHNS and CDR2 as SASEGT. The CDR3: CASSMVEANTEAFF. The CDR3 region has the DNA TGTGCCAGCAGTATGGTGGAGGCTAACACTGAAGCTTTCTTT.

As for this clone: The same CDR3 arises from other DNA sequences in this sample as well. This chain joins TRBV5-1 and TRBJ2-7; D not resolved. Germline CDR1 and CDR2: SGHRS and YFSETQ. The CDR3 length is 12 residues. The V end was cut by 0 bases, the J end by 3 bases, with 4 bases between. The CDR3 here is CASSLADYEQYF. The CDR3 coding sequence is TGCGCCAGCAGCTTGGCAGACTACGAGCAGTACTTC.

The chain is built from TRBV4-2 and TRBJ2-3; perhaps D is TRBD1 or TRBD2 (6 bases each). The CDR3 loop spans 15 amino acids. V lost 0 bases and J lost 4, with 11 bases in between. The germline gives CDR1 LGHNA, CDR2 YNFKEQ. The CDR3 DNA reads TGTGCCAGCAGCCAAGAGGGGGGCTGGGCAGATACGCAGTATTTT. Its protein product is CASSQEGGWADTQYF.

The V and J genes are TRBV5-1 and TRBJ2-7; 9 bases agree with TRBD1. CDR1 is SGHRS and CDR2 is YFSETQ in the germline V gene. Germline trimming cut 8 bases from V and 3 bases from J; bases unmatched to any gene: 6. There are 13 residues in the CDR3. This CDR3 is CASTQTGGYEQYF. As DNA, the CDR3 is TGCGCCAGTACCCAGACAGGGGGCTACGAGCAGTACTTC.

In DNA form, the CDR3 reads TGTGCCAGCGCCTCCGGGGGGGGTTTGGAAGTGCAGTTCTTC. Protein product: CASASGGGLEVQFF. This chain links TRBV25-1 with TRBJ2-1; 8 nucleotides align to TRBD2. Looked up from germline, CDR1 is MGHDK and CDR2 is SYGVNS. J gave up 12 bases and V 8 bases, and 15 bases lay outside the gene matches. The CDR3 is 14 residues long.

V and J are TRBV11-2 and TRBJ2-5; no clear D. The CDR3 has 14 amino acids. Germline assignment: CDR1 SGHAT and CDR2 FQNNGV. V gave up 2 bases and J gave up 5 bases, with 12 bases separating them. DNA for the CDR3: TGTGCCAGCAGCTTATACTCCCTCGTTGAGACCCAGTACTTC. This sequence encodes CASSLYSLVETQYF. The full variable domain, completed using reference TRBV11-2 and TRBJ2-5, is EAGVAQSPRYKIIEKRQSVAFWCNPISGHATLYWYQQILGQGPKLLIQFQNNGVVDDSQLPKDRFSAERLKGVDSTLKIQPAKLEDSAVYLCASSLYSLVETQYFGPGTRLLVL.

This clone has a handful of counts. This rearrangement joins TRBV4-1 to TRBJ1-2, with TRBD1 identical over 8 bases. The CDR3 is 14 amino acids. With V trimmed by 1 base and J by 4 bases, 2 bases remained unmatched. CDR1 is MGHRA, CDR2 YSYEKL, per germline. CDR3 sequence reads: CASSQGQGAYGYTF. CDR3 bases: TGCGCCAGCAGCCAAGGCCAGGGGGCCTATGGCTACACCTTC.

The V gene is TRBV5-1, the J gene TRBJ1-1; weak D call: TRBD1 (5 bases). The ends were cut back, 0 bases at V and 1 base at J, with 7 bases in the middle. Germline V gene lookup returns CDR1 SGHRS and CDR2 YFSETQ. The CDR3 is 14 amino acids. The CDR3 nucleotides are TGCGCCAGCAGCTTGGTTGACAGGAACACTGAAGCTTTCTTT. The encoded protein is CASSLVDRNTEAFF.

This chain connects TRBV6-5 to TRBJ2-1, with a weak D call TRBD1 (6 bases). From germline, CDR1 is MNHEY and CDR2 SVGAGI. This CDR3 has 16 residues. V lost 0 bases and J 3 bases, leaving 12 bases between the germline ends. The CDR3 loop reads CASSYSITGNYNEQFF. CDR3 DNA: TGTGCCAGCAGTTACTCGATAACAGGGAACTACAATGAGCAGTTCTTC.

This chain joins TRBV19 and TRBJ2-1, with D perhaps matching TRBD1 or TRBD2 (5 bases each). Trimming cost V 3 bases and J 0 bases, with 18 bases left between them. The CDR3 is 18 residues long. Germline V lookup: CDR1 LNHDA, CDR2 SQIVND (reference sequence). CDR3 amino acids: CASSMSGAGLSSYNEQFF. The CDR3 nucleotides are TGTGCCAGTAGTATGAGTGGGGCGGGCCTGAGCTCCTACAATGAGCAGTTCTTC.

Only one count was recorded for this clone. The rearrangement links TRBV30 to TRBJ1-2, with 7 bases identical to TRBD1. In germline, CDR1 is GTSNPN, CDR2 SVGIG (reference sequence). V trimming: 4 bases; J trimming: 1 base; junction bases outside the gene matches: 12. The CDR3 contains 16 residues. The CDR3 sequence is CAWTHQRDSFNYGYTF. As DNA, the CDR3 is TGTGCCTGGACCCACCAAAGGGACAGCTTTAACTATGGCTACACCTTC.

DNA for the CDR3: TGTGCCAGCAGCTTAGGTTTAGTTGGTGGCTACACCTTC. It is translated as CASSLGLVGGYTF. The chain recombines TRBV7-2 with TRBJ1-2, with no clear D. The CDR3 runs 13 residues. Germline CDR1 SGHTA, CDR2 FQGNSA. V lost 1 base, J lost 7 bases, and 10 bases lay in between. The full variable domain, completed using reference TRBV7-2 and TRBJ1-2, is GAGVSQSPSNKVTEKGKDVELRCDPISGHTALYWYRQSLGQGLEFLIYFQGNSAPDKSGLPSDRFSAERTGGSVSTLTIQRTQQEDSAVYLCASSLGLVGGYTFGSGTRLTVV.

The gene calls are TRBV25-1 and TRBJ1-4; D not certain. The CDR3 runs to 15 residues. Germline CDR1 and CDR2: MGHDK and SYGVNS. Trimming removed 3 bases from V and 7 bases from J, with 15 bases in between. CDR3 loop: CASSDLSGSGEKLFF. The CDR3 nucleotides read TGTGCCAGCAGTGATCTTTCTGGGTCCGGTGAAAAACTGTTTTTT.

The chain joins TRBV5-1 to TRBJ1-3, with unresolved D. This CDR3 spans 15 amino acids. Trimming shortened V by 3 bases and J by 2 bases, and 12 bases separated the two germline ends. Germline V lookup: CDR1 SGHRS, CDR2 YFSETQ. As DNA, the CDR3 is TGCGCCAGCAGCTCAGCCGGAATCACTGGAAACACCATATATTTT. Protein: CASSSAGITGNTIYF.